Below are 30 T cell receptor beta chains sequenced from a single sample in a study of T-cell reconstitution after alpha-beta-depleted transplantation in children. During its preparation, the TCRbeta library received unique molecular identifiers. TCRdb called the PCR reads again in MiXCR, with one record for every CDR3 protein. The sample records approximately 270,000 distinct CDR3 sequences, over 8% being singletons. The source material was PBMCs from the stem cell graft donor, sampled from the stem cell graft. Receptor source: a human donor who donated a stem cell graft to a child with SCID.

The chain employs TRBV7-3 and TRBJ1-1; 9 bases map to TRBD1. Losses at the gene ends were 4 bases for V and 0 bases for J; bases not matched to a gene: 6. From germline, CDR1 is SGHTA and CDR2 FQGTGA. The CDR3 is 16 residues long. The CDR3, as DNA: TGTGCCAGCAGCTCCGGGACAGGGTGGGTGAACACTGAAGCTTTCTTT. Residues: CASSSGTGWVNTEAFF.

The chain is built from TRBV29-1 and TRBJ2-1, with 9 bases that match TRBD1. V dropped 1 base and J dropped 6; count of bases not matched to a gene: 4. The CDR3 contains 14 residues. In germline, CDR1 is SQVTM, CDR2 ANQGSEA. CDR3 DNA: TGCAGCGTTGAAGTACAGGGGGCCTTCAATGAGCAGTTCTTC. Its translation is CSVEVQGAFNEQFF.

The chain uses TRBV7-9 and TRBJ2-1, with D tentatively TRBD1 or TRBD2 (6 bases each). The germline V gene encodes CDR1 SEHNR and CDR2 FQNEAQ (reference sequence). CDR3 length: 16 residues. Trimming pared 5 bases from V and 8 bases from J, leaving 22 bases between. CDR3 region: CASSLPGAIADHEQFF. CDR3 nucleotide sequence: TGTGCCAGCAGCCTGCCAGGGGCCATAGCGGACCATGAGCAGTTCTTC.

Details on this clonotype: This could be a read error, since a much larger clone is one nucleotide away. The CDR3 DNA follows: TGTGCCAGCACCCAAGAATTAATGCTAGACAATGAGCAGTTCTTC. It encodes CASTQELMLDNEQFF. The genes are TRBV3-1 and TRBJ2-1; D is unclear. The CDR3 runs 15 residues. Germline V CDR1 and CDR2: LGHDT, YNNKEL (reference sequence).

This rearrangement joins TRBV15 to TRBJ2-7, with D unresolved. V was trimmed by 1 base and J by 6 bases, leaving 7 bases between them. The CDR3 spans 12 residues. Looked up from germline, CDR1 is LNHNV and CDR2 is YYDKDF (reference sequence). The CDR3: CATSRADVEQYF. The CDR3 nucleotides are TGTGCCACCAGCAGAGCAGATGTCGAGCAGTACTTC.

This clonotype has just a few counts. The chain's CDR3 is CASSSRQEKEEKLFF. CDR3 in DNA: TGTGCCAGCAGCTCCAGACAGGAGAAAGAAGAAAAACTGTTTTTT. V gene TRBV7-9 combines with J gene TRBJ1-4, with D perhaps matching TRBD1 (6 bases). The CDR3 is 15 amino acids. V dropped 4 bases and J dropped 8 bases, with 17 bases sitting between them. CDR1 and CDR2 (germline): SEHNR, FQNEAQ (reference sequence).

The chain employs TRBV20-1 and TRBJ2-3; TRBD2 matches at 7 bases. The V segment lost 0 bases and the J segment 2 bases; nucleotides outside the gene matches: 14. CDR1 is DFQATT and CDR2 is SNEGSKA in the germline V gene (reference sequence). This CDR3 region has 18 residues. The CDR3 loop reads CSARDAFGLVGNTDTQYF. For the CDR3, the DNA is TGCAGTGCTAGAGATGCCTTTGGACTAGTCGGGAACACAGATACGCAGTATTTT.

As DNA, the CDR3 is TGCAGTGCTAGATCTCCGGGACTAGCGTCCACAGATACGCAGTATTTT. It specifies CSARSPGLASTDTQYF. The J gene is TRBJ2-3, the V gene TRBV20-1, with 10 bases matching TRBD2. CDR3 length: 16 amino acids. Germline V CDR1 and CDR2: DFQATT, SNEGSKA (reference sequence). V lost 2 bases and J lost 2; bases outside the gene matches: 7.

The rearrangement uses TRBV12-3 or TRBV12-4 and TRBJ2-2; D is undetermined. This CDR3 comprises 13 residues. Trimming took off 7 bases at V and 2 bases at J, with 8 bases between the two ends. The CDR3 spells CASKRRNTGELFF. The CDR3 DNA reads TGTGCCAGCAAAAGGAGAAACACCGGGGAGCTGTTTTTT.

The table lists this clonotype with a few counts. This chain connects TRBV18 to TRBJ2-7, with D tentatively TRBD1 (5 bases). Germline loops: CDR1 KGHSH, CDR2 LQKENI. The CDR3 is 15 amino acids. V shed 3 bases and J shed 1 base, with 13 bases lying between them. CDR3 in DNA: TGTGCCAGCTCACCGAAGCACCAGGGTTCCTACGAGCAGTACTTC. As protein: CASSPKHQGSYEQYF.

The J gene is TRBJ1-1, the V gene TRBV5-5; 7 bases are shared with TRBD1. CDR3 length equals 15 residues. J gave up 6 bases and V 2 bases, and 10 bases lay outside the gene matches. Germline assignment: CDR1 SGHKS and CDR2 YYEKEE (reference sequence). This CDR3 is CASSLETGFFAEAFF. The CDR3 DNA is TGTGCCAGCAGCTTAGAGACAGGGTTTTTCGCTGAAGCTTTCTTT.

This chain connects TRBV3-1 to TRBJ2-7; D is tentatively TRBD1 or TRBD2 (5 bases each). The CDR3 has 15 residues. V lost 4 bases and J 0 bases, leaving 13 bases between the germline ends. CDR1 and CDR2 from the germline V gene are LGHDT and YNNKEL (reference sequence). The CDR3, as DNA: TGTGCCAGCAGCCCCGTAGCAGGGAGCTCCTACGAGCAGTACTTC. It encodes CASSPVAGSSYEQYF.

This rearrangement joins TRBV6-1 to TRBJ1-4; D unclear. The CDR3 is 14 amino acids. V lost 2 bases and J 6 bases, leaving 10 bases between the germline ends. Germline CDR1 is MNHNS and CDR2 is SASEGT. The DNA for the CDR3 is TGTGCCAGCAGTGAAAGTGGGGTGTATGAAAAACTGTTTTTT. It is translated as CASSESGVYEKLFF.

This clonotype was detected only a few times. CDR3: CASSSGLSNSPLHF. The CDR3, as DNA: TGTGCCAGCAGTTCTGGACTATCGAATTCACCCCTCCACTTT. The chain links TRBV12-3 or TRBV12-4 to TRBJ1-6, with D hard to call. Trimming shortened V by 4 bases and J by 7 bases, and 11 bases separated the two germline ends. CDR3 size: 14 residues.

The chain links TRBV5-4 to TRBJ1-5, with D uncertain. The CDR3 length is 13 residues. Deletions cut 4 bases from V and 5 bases from J, with 10 bases between. The germline V gene has CDR1 SGHNT and CDR2 YYREEE (reference sequence). CDR3 bases: TGTGCCAGCAGCGTGGACCAGGATCAGCCCCAGCATTTT. Translating gives CASSVDQDQPQHF.

This clonotype was recorded a few times. J is TRBJ2-1 and V is TRBV12-3 or TRBV12-4; 9 nucleotides match TRBD2. The CDR3 sequence is 14 residues long. J was trimmed by 8 bases and V by 7 bases; bases with no gene match: 9. CDR3 sequence: CASISGRGGYEQFF. The CDR3 region has the DNA TGTGCCAGCATCTCTGGGCGGGGGGGCTATGAGCAGTTCTTC.

Many counts were recorded for this clonotype. The genes are TRBV12-3 or TRBV12-4 and TRBJ1-2, with no clear D. V lost 2 bases to trimming and J lost 3 bases, with 4 bases between them. CDR3 size: 12 residues. The DNA for the CDR3 is TGTGCCAGCAGTTTAACGGACTATGGCTACACCTTC. This codes for CASSLTDYGYTF.

This clonotype was detected only a few times. The chain carries TRBV29-1 and TRBJ2-1, with 9 bases that match TRBD1. The length of the CDR3 is 13 residues. V lost 3 bases to trimming and J lost 7 bases; unmatched junction nucleotides: 4. The germline gives CDR1 SQVTM, CDR2 ANQGSEA. The CDR3 DNA reads as TGCAGCGTTGATGGGACAGGGATTAATGAGCAGTTCTTC. It yields the protein CSVDGTGINEQFF.

The rearrangement joins TRBV5-1 to TRBJ1-6; D might be TRBD1 (5 bases). This CDR3 has 16 amino acids. Trimming took off 2 bases at V and 7 bases at J, with 16 bases between the two ends. CDR1 and CDR2 (germline): SGHRS, YFSETQ. The CDR3: CASSFGRARNNSPLHF. The CDR3 bases are TGCGCCAGCAGCTTTGGCAGGGCCAGAAACAATTCACCCCTCCACTTT.

V gene TRBV5-1 combines with J gene TRBJ2-7; no definite D call. The CDR3 covers 14 residues. Germline V CDR1 and CDR2: SGHRS, YFSETQ. Trimming cost V 2 bases and J 2 bases, with 11 bases left between them. CDR3 nucleotides: TGCGCCAGCAGCTTCACACGGCATGCCTACGAGCAGTACTTC. Its translation: CASSFTRHAYEQYF.

This clonotype was seen only a few times. The rearrangement links TRBV7-9 to TRBJ2-1, with D perhaps TRBD1 or TRBD2 (6 bases each). The V end was cut by 5 bases, the J end by 7 bases, with 18 bases between. Germline V CDR1 and CDR2: SEHNR, FQNEAQ (reference sequence). The CDR3 is 15 amino acids. The CDR3 loop reads CASSVQGGSFNEQFF. The CDR3 DNA reads as TGTGCCAGCAGCGTACAAGGGGGGTCGTTTAATGAGCAGTTCTTC. Combining the CDR3 with reference TRBV7-9 and TRBJ2-1 gives the whole variable domain DTGVSQNPRHKITKRGQNVTFRCDPISEHNRLYWYRQTLGQGPEFLTYFQNEAQLEKSRLLSDRFSAERPKGSFSTLEIQRTEQGDSAMYLCASSVQGGSFNEQFFGPGTRLTVL.

This clonotype occurred many times. The gene calls are TRBV6-6 and TRBJ1-2; unclear D gene. The germline V gene encodes CDR1 MNHNY and CDR2 SVGAGI (reference sequence). There are 12 residues in the CDR3. The germline V and J ends were trimmed by 7 bases and 6 bases, with 12 bases remaining between them. The CDR3: CASTPWKNGYTF. The CDR3 bases are TGTGCCAGCACCCCATGGAAAAATGGCTACACCTTC.

The chain joins TRBV27 to TRBJ1-1; TRBD1 matches at 10 bases. CDR1 is MNHEY, CDR2 SMNVEV, per germline (reference sequence). CDR3 length: 14 amino acids. V lost 5 bases, J lost 9 bases, and 9 bases stayed unmatched. Written as DNA, the CDR3 is TGTGCCAGCAGTGAGGGACAGGGGCTCGGGAAAGCTTTCTTT. It specifies CASSEGQGLGKAFF.

Of note for this clonotype: One junction end disagrees with the germline gene, perhaps due to a read error. The chain employs TRBV7-7 and TRBJ2-7; D is uncertain. The CDR3 extends over 12 amino acids. CDR1 and CDR2 from the germline V gene are SSHAT and FNYEAQ (reference sequence). The CDR3 DNA sequence: TGTGCTAGCAGCCCGAACGGGCTCGAGCAGTACTTC. This sequence encodes CASSPNGLEQYF.

This clonotype was counted many times. This chain links TRBV6-1 with TRBJ2-7; D is unclear. V lost 2 bases to trimming and J lost 2 bases, with 7 bases between them. The CDR3 covers 13 residues. Germline lookup yields CDR1 MNHNS and CDR2 SASEGT. The CDR3 DNA is TGTGCCAGCAGTGAATTCCTGACCTACGAGCAGTACTTC. Translating gives CASSEFLTYEQYF.

This chain connects TRBV20-1 to TRBJ2-1; perhaps TRBD2 as D (7 bases). The CDR3 has 14 amino acids. V was trimmed by 1 base and J by 5 bases, leaving 12 bases between them. The germline gives CDR1 DFQATT, CDR2 SNEGSKA (reference sequence). The CDR3 reads CSARASGGHNEQFF. The CDR3 nucleotides are TGCAGTGCTAGAGCCTCGGGGGGCCACAATGAGCAGTTCTTC.

This clonotype was seen at least ten times. The chain employs TRBV4-1 and TRBJ1-1; D not resolved. Trimming shortened V by 4 bases and J by 3 bases, and 15 bases separated the two germline ends. The CDR3 contains 15 residues. Germline lookup yields CDR1 MGHRA and CDR2 YSYEKL. The CDR3 loop is CASSRGPMLDTEAFF. Written as DNA, the CDR3 is TGCGCCAGCAGCCGAGGTCCTATGTTGGACACTGAAGCTTTCTTT.

The table lists this clonotype with many counts. The rearrangement links TRBV20-1 to TRBJ2-1; 11 bases align to TRBD2. With V trimmed by 5 bases and J by 7 bases, 10 bases remained unmatched. Germline assignment: CDR1 DFQATT and CDR2 SNEGSKA (reference sequence). This CDR3 comprises 15 residues. The CDR3, as DNA: TGCAGTGCTCAAGAAGTAGCGGGGGGGTATAATGAGCAGTTCTTC. This codes for CSAQEVAGGYNEQFF.

J is TRBJ2-5 and V is TRBV25-1; D may correspond to TRBD1 or TRBD2 (5 bases each). The length of the CDR3 is 14 residues. CDR1 and CDR2 from the germline V gene are MGHDK and SYGVNS. V was trimmed by 4 bases and J by 3 bases, leaving 12 bases between them. CDR3 loop: CASSARDGKETQYF. CDR3 DNA sequence: TGTGCCAGCAGTGCCCGGGACGGAAAAGAGACCCAGTACTTC.

This clonotype appeared many times. The V and J genes are TRBV9 and TRBJ1-1, with D unclear. CDR3 length: 15 amino acids. Germline CDR1 and CDR2: SGDLS and YYNGEE. The V gene lost 3 bases and the J gene lost 1 base, with 13 bases spanning the gap. CDR3 in DNA: TGTGCCAGCAGCGCGCACGGATCGGAGAACACTGAAGCTTTCTTT. Translated, it gives CASSAHGSENTEAFF.